These T cell receptor beta chains were read from a single sample in a study of preoperative IRX-2 immunotherapy in early breast cancer. Profiled with immunoSEQ multiplex PCR; TCRdb holds only in-frame clones, not every one. The sample lists around 25,000 clones; roughly four fifths were seen once. The sequencing used lymph node tissue, collected after IRX-2 immunotherapy. Receptors originate from a human donor with breast cancer. Both conserved end residues are part of each CDR3. D genes are given only for firm matches. The size of a clone is reported for some rows only, either as once, few or many, or as a class for expanded clones.

TRBV28	TRBJ1-1	NA	NA	CASSLSGGITEAFF	TGTGCCAGCAGTTTATCAGGAGGTATCACTGAAGCTTTCTTT
TRBV28	TRBJ1-5	TRBD1	NA	CAGRGSGQPQHF	TGTGCCGGCAGGGGGTCGGGACAGCCCCAGCATTTT
TRBV7-7	TRBJ2-1	NA	NA	CASSLEGGKGYNEQFF	TGTGCCAGCAGCTTAGAGGGCGGAAAAGGCTACAATGAGCAGTTCTTC
TRBV5-1	TRBJ2-2	TRBD2	NA	CASSLALAAETGELFF	TGCGCCAGCAGCTTGGCACTAGCGGCAGAGACCGGGGAGCTGTTTTTT
TRBV6-8	TRBJ1-2	NA	NA	CASSQQGNYGYTF	TGTGCCAGCAGTCAGCAGGGGAACTATGGCTACACCTTC
TRBV6-8	TRBJ2-7	NA	once	CASSVSPSYEQYF	TGTGCCAGCAGTGTCAGTCCCTCCTACGAGCAGTACTTC
TRBV11-3	TRBJ2-1	TRBD1	NA	CASSLLQGIYNEQFF	TGTGCCAGCAGCTTACTACAGGGGATTTACAATGAGCAGTTCTTC
TRBV28	TRBJ2-3	NA	NA	CASSFSPLRTDTQYF	TGTGCCAGCAGTTTCAGTCCTCTACGCACAGATACGCAGTATTTT
TRBV2	TRBJ2-1	TRBD2	NA	CASRGKRTSYNEQFF	TGTGCCAGCAGGGGTAAGAGGACTAGTTACAATGAGCAGTTCTTC
TRBV7-1	TRBJ2-1	TRBD1	once	CASSLGQGAFNEQFF	TGTGCCAGCAGCTTAGGGCAGGGGGCCTTTAATGAGCAGTTCTTC
TRBV5-1	TRBJ1-1	TRBD1	few	CASSIGQGATEAFF	TGCGCCAGCAGCATAGGACAGGGGGCCACTGAAGCTTTCTTT
TRBV1	TRBJ2-2	NA	NA	CTSSQDRLVPGAMAGELFF	TGCACCAGCAGCCAAGATCGGCTTGTCCCGGGAGCAATGGCCGGGGAGCTGTTTTTT
TRBV6-8	TRBJ1-2	NA	NA	CASSKGVGNYGYTF	TGTGCCAGCAGCAAGGGGGTAGGAAACTATGGCTACACCTTC
TRBV6-8	TRBJ1-1	NA	NA	CASSYGRIDEAFF	TGTGCCAGCAGTTACGGTCGAATTGATGAAGCTTTCTTT
TRBV5-1	TRBJ2-3	NA	NA	CASSLDTGTDTQYF	TGCGCCAGCAGCTTGGACACGGGCACAGATACGCAGTATTTT
TRBV6-8	TRBJ2-3	NA	few	CASSSRPYGTDTQYF	TGTGCCAGCAGTTCCCGACCGTATGGCACAGATACGCAGTATTTT
TRBV19	TRBJ2-1	TRBD2	NA	CASSGLGLAVGQFF	TGTGCCAGTTCCGGACTAGGTTTAGCAGTGGGGCAGTTCTTC
TRBV19	TRBJ1-2	TRBD1	few	CASNKPGTGSYGYTF	TGTGCCAGTAACAAACCCGGGACAGGGAGTTATGGCTACACCTTC
TRBV11-3	TRBJ2-3	NA	medium-sized	CASSETPRARDTQYF	TGTGCCAGCAGCGAAACCCCCCGAGCCCGGGATACGCAGTATTTT
TRBV5-1	TRBJ2-6	NA	NA	CASSPQVSSGANVLTF	TGCGCCAGCAGTCCCCAGGTTAGCTCTGGGGCCAACGTCCTGACTTTC
TRBV18	TRBJ1-1	NA	NA	CASCSSPTEAFF	TGTGCCAGCTGTTCTTCCCCCACTGAAGCTTTCTTT
TRBV4-1	TRBJ2-3	TRBD2	NA	CASSGAGGGPTDTQYF	TGCGCCAGCAGCGGTGCGGGAGGAGGACCCACAGATACGCAGTATTTT
TRBV6-8	TRBJ2-7	NA	few	CASTHGLRDGYEQYF	TGTGCCAGCACCCATGGGCTCCGGGACGGATACGAGCAGTACTTC
TRBV19	TRBJ2-7	NA	NA	CASSFFDEQYF	TGTGCCAGTAGTTTCTTTGACGAGCAGTACTTC
TRBV28	TRBJ2-2	NA	NA	CASSFRFSGDAGELFF	TGTGCCAGCAGTTTTAGGTTTTCGGGAGATGCCGGGGAGCTGTTTTTT